Here is one T cell receptor (beta chain) with its context. Its antigen remains unidentified. This sample was taken from a study of cytomegalovirus exposure and HLA in healthy donors. Across the whole study: The 120 million or so unique TCR beta sequences, from roughly 170 million T cells, were found by an earlier analysis.

Donors were nominally healthy when sampled, though unrecorded immune exposures were likely. Primers included in the PCR were 60 Vbeta and 13 Jbeta primers. Assay used: immunoSEQ multiplex PCR; TCRdb lists only in-frame clones, some missing. In the table there are fewer than 120,000 clones, around 87% of which are singletons. Findings of the study overall: A cluster of highly shared sequence variants was likely a sequencing artifact.

This CDR3 comprises 16 residues. The V and J ends lost 4 bases and 6 bases, in that order; junction bases with no gene match: 6. The germline gives CDR1 SGDLS, CDR2 YYNGEE. This receptor was taken from a man in his forties in good health and CMV-seronegative. The gene calls are TRBV9 and TRBJ2-3; 15 bases agree with TRBD2. Sequenced: PBMCs. CDR3 loop: CASSPRTSGGADTQYF. The CDR3 DNA reads TGTGCCAGCAGCCCCCGGACTAGCGGGGGGGCCGATACGCAGTATTTT.